This paragraph covers one TCR beta chain sequence. The CDR3 spans 15 residues. Looked up from germline, CDR1 is SGHTA and CDR2 is FQGNSA. V lost 5 bases to trimming and J lost 4 bases; unmatched junction nucleotides: 10. In the authors' methods: Estimation of nucleated cell counts relied on the amplification of reference gene primers. The method was immunoSEQ multiplex PCR; TCRdb's version includes in-frame clones alone and lacks a portion of them. That table is the source of V, J and clone size, and D and trimming were worked out from the DNA. The sample has 180,000 or so clones; approximately 83% are singletons. The data belong to a study of blood T cell repertoires in COVID-19.

Sequenced sample: peripheral blood. The sequence was obtained from a human donor with acute or convalescent COVID-19. The donor label of this sample is uncertain. The V call is TRBV7-2, the J call TRBJ2-7, with TRBD2 matching over 8 bases. The CDR3 DNA sequence: TGTGCCAGCAGCCCGTATCTCGGGAGGGGTTACGAGCAGTACTTC. This sequence encodes CASSPYLGRGYEQYF.